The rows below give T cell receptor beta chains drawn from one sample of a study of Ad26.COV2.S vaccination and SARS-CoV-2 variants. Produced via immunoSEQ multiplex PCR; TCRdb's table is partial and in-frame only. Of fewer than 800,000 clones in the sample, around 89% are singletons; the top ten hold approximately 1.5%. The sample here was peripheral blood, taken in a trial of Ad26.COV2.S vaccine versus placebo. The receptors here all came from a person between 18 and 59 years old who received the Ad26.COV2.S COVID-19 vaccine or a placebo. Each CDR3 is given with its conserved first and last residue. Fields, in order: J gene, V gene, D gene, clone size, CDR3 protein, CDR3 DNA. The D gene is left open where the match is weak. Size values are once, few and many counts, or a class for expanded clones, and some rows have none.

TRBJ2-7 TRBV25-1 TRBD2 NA CASRASGQIGEQYF TGTGCCAGCAGGGCTAGCGGGCAGATCGGGGAGCAGTACTTC
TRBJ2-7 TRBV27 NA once CASSLSMVGGYEQYF TGTGCCAGCAGTTTATCGATGGTGGGGGGCTACGAGCAGTACTTC
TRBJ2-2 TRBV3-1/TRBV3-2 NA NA CASSQESQSGELFF TGTGCCAGCAGCCAAGAGTCCCAATCCGGGGAGCTGTTTTTT
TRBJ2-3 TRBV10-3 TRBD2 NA CAISEGLAGGADTQYF TGTGCCATCAGTGAGGGACTAGCGGGAGGGGCAGATACGCAGTATTTT
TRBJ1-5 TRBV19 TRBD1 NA CASSITTGVNQPQHF TGTGCCAGTAGTATCACAACAGGGGTCAATCAGCCCCAGCATTTT
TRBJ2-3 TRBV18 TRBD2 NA CASSPLSAGLADTQYF TGTGCCAGCTCACCACTCTCAGCGGGGCTGGCAGATACGCAGTATTTT
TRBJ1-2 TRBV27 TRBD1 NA CASSPSKHQGATRGYTF TGTGCCAGCAGTCCGTCGAAACACCAGGGGGCTACTCGTGGCTACACCTTC
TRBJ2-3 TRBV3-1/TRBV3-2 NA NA CASSQAGGDTQYF TGTGCCAGCAGCCAAGCCGGAGGGGATACGCAGTATTTT
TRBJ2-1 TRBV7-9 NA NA CASNERRGDSYNEQFF TGTGCCAGCAACGAGAGGAGGGGCGACTCCTACAATGAGCAGTTCTTC
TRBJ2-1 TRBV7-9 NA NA CASSHNLGDEQFF TGTGCCAGCAGCCACAACCTGGGCGATGAGCAGTTCTTC
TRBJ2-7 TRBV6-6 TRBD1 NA CASSYGGTGYYEQYF TGTGCCAGCAGTTACGGGGGGACAGGTTATTACGAGCAGTACTTC
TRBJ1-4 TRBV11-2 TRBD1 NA CASSLGQGVNEKLFF TGTGCCAGCAGCTTAGGACAGGGGGTAAATGAAAAACTGTTTTTT
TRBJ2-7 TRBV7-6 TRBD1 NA CASSVPRSGQGDYEQYF TGTGCCAGCAGCGTACCCCGTTCGGGGCAGGGGGACTACGAGCAGTACTTC
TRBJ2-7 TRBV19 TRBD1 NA CARPKDRETYEQYF TGTGCCAGACCTAAGGACAGGGAAACCTACGAGCAGTACTTC
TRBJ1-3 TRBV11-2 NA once CASSLAGGNTIYF TGTGCCAGCAGCTTAGCCGGAGGAAACACCATATATTTT
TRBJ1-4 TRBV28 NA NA CASSLGGRGDEKLFF TGTGCCAGCAGTTTAGGGGGTAGGGGGGATGAAAAACTGTTTTTT
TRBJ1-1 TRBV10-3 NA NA CAIGQIPNTEAFF TGTGCCATCGGACAGATACCGAACACTGAAGCTTTCTTT
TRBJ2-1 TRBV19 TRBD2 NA CASTEREGFKHEQFF TGTGCCAGTACCGAGCGGGAGGGCTTCAAACATGAGCAGTTCTTC
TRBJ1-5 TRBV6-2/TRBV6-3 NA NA CASSFRGQWGNQPQHF TGTGCCAGCAGTTTTCGGGGTCAGTGGGGCAATCAGCCCCAGCATTTT
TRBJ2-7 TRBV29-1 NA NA CSVVEGEQYF TGCAGCGTTGTCGAGGGCGAGCAGTACTTC
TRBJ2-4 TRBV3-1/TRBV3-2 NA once CASSPGMGLSKNIQYF TGTGCCAGCAGCCCGGGCATGGGGCTGTCCAAAAACATTCAGTACTTC
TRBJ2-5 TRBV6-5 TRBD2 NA CASTGGGPRKTQYF TGTGCCAGCACCGGGGGAGGGCCTAGGAAGACCCAGTACTTC
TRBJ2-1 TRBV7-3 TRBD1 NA CASSPGQGVNEQFF TGTGCCAGCAGCCCGGGACAGGGTGTGAATGAGCAGTTCTTC
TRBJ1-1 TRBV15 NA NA CATSRARHTEAFF TGTGCCACCAGCAGAGCTAGGCACACTGAAGCTTTCTTT
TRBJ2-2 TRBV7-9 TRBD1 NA CASSPPGRQGGTGELFF TGTGCCAGCAGCCCACCCGGGCGACAGGGCGGCACCGGGGAGCTGTTTTTT
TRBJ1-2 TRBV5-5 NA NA CASSFSFERTYGYTF TGTGCCAGCAGCTTCTCGTTTGAGAGGACCTATGGCTACACCTTC
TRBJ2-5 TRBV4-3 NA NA CASSQEWTQYQETQYF TGCGCCAGCAGCCAAGAGTGGACACAGTACCAAGAGACCCAGTACTTC
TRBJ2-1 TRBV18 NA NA CASSSGLHTYNEQFF TGTGCCAGCTCCTCCGGACTACACACCTACAATGAGCAGTTCTTC
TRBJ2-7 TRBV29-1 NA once CSVAPLHGYEQYF TGCAGCGTTGCCCCGCTACATGGCTACGAGCAGTACTTC
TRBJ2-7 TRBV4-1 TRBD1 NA CASSQGATGGPLSYEQYF TGCGCCAGCAGCCAAGGGGCCACAGGGGGCCCTCTATCCTACGAGCAGTACTTC
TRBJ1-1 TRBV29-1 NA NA CSVIQGSTEAFF TGCAGCGTTATACAGGGTAGCACTGAAGCTTTCTTT
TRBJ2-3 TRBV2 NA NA CASSAPRGGGTDTQYF TGTGCCAGCAGTGCCCCCCGAGGTGGGGGCACAGATACGCAGTATTTT
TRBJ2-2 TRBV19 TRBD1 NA CASSLRGQGGGELFF TGTGCCAGTAGTCTTCGGGGACAGGGGGGCGGGGAGCTGTTTTTT
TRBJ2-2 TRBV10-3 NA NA CAIGQQGPNTGELFF TGTGCCATCGGGCAACAGGGACCGAACACCGGGGAGCTGTTTTTT
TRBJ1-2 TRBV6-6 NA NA CASSRYSGALSNYGYTF TGTGCCAGCAGCCGATATTCAGGGGCCCTCTCTAACTATGGCTACACCTTC
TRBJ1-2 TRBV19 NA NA CASTTGNGYTF TGTGCCAGTACAACAGGGAATGGCTACACCTTC
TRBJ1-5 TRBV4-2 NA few CASSLQQDRQPQHF TGTGCCAGCAGCCTGCAGCAGGACCGTCAGCCCCAGCATTTT
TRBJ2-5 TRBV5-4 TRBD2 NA CASRLAGGPQETQYF TGTGCCAGCAGATTAGCGGGGGGGCCCCAAGAGACCCAGTACTTC
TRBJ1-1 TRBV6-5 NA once CASSYALGYTEAFF TGTGCCAGCAGTTACGCCTTGGGGTACACTGAAGCTTTCTTT
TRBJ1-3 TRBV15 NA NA CATSRDLGTGNTIYF TGTGCCACCAGCAGAGATTTGGGGACTGGAAACACCATATATTTT
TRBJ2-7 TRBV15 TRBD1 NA CATSRGGTGGAEQYF TGTGCCACCAGCAGAGGGGGGACAGGGGGCGCCGAGCAGTACTTC
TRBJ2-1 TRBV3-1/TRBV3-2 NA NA CASSQAVGAGGPNEQFF TGTGCCAGCAGCCAAGCAGTCGGGGCAGGAGGGCCAAATGAGCAGTTCTTC
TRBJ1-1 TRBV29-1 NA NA CSVVDTEAFF TGCAGCGTTGTGGACACCGAAGCTTTCTTT
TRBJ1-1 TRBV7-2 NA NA CASSFGQLKMNRAFF TGTGCCAGCAGCTTCGGGCAGCTCAAAATGAACAGGGCTTTCTTT
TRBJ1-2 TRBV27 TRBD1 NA CASSLSGTGLGYTF TGTGCCAGCAGTTTATCAGGGACAGGGTTAGGCTACACCTTC
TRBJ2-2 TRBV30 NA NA CAWRVDSVTNTGELFF TGTGCCTGGAGGGTCGACAGCGTGACGAACACCGGGGAGCTGTTTTTT
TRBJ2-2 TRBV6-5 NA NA CASSYGGNTGELFF TGTGCCAGCAGTTACGGGGGGAACACCGGGGAGCTGTTTTTT